The entry below describes one T cell receptor beta chain. Antigen unknown. These patients, aged 18 to 65, had recently diagnosed hyperthyroidism lasting under 2 months. Uncontrolled infection, other autoimmune disease, pregnancy or lactation barred patients from enrollment. These data belong to a study of T cells in Graves' hyperthyroidism and ophthalmopathy. Regions amplified from RNA transcripts were the TCR beta CDR3 regions. The TCR CDR3 first-round RT-PCR relied on the HTBI primer set. TCRdb used MiXCR to reprocess the multiplex PCR reads, holding one entry per CDR3 protein. Here the sample spans about 700,000 distinct CDR3 sequences, approximately 15% being singletons. Overall study findings and caveats: Blood also showed most of the thyroid clonotypes that were expanded above 0.001.

This CDR3 is built from 14 residues. Between the trimmed V and J ends, which lost 3 bases and 5 bases, there was a span of 13 bases. In germline, CDR1 is LGHDT, CDR2 YNNKEL (reference sequence). The chain is built from TRBV3-1 and TRBJ1-2; possibly TRBD1 for D (5 bases). This TCR was recovered from a woman between 18 and 29 years old with Graves' hyperthyroidism. The sequencing sample was made of blood. The CDR3 is CASSHGGLHYGYTF. The CDR3 DNA reads TGTGCCAGCAGCCACGGGGGACTGCATTATGGCTACACCTTC.